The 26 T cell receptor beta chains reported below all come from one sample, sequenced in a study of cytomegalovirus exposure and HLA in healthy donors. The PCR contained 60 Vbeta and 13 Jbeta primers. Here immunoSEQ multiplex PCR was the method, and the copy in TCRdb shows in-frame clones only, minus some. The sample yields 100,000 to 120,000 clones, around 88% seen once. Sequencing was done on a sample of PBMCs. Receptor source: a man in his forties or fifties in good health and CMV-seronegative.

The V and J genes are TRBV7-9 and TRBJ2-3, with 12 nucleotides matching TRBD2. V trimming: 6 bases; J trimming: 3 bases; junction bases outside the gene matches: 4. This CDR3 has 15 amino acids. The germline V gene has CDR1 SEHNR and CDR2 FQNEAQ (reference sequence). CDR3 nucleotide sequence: TGTGCCAGCAGTCTTACTAGCGGGGGGACAGATACGCAGTATTTT. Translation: CASSLTSGGTDTQYF.

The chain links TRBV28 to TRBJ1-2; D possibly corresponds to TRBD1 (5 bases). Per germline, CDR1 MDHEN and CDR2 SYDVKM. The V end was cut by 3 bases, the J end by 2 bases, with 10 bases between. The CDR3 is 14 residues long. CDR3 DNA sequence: TGTGCCAGCAGTTTCCAGGGCCGCAACTATGGCTACACCTTC. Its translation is CASSFQGRNYGYTF.

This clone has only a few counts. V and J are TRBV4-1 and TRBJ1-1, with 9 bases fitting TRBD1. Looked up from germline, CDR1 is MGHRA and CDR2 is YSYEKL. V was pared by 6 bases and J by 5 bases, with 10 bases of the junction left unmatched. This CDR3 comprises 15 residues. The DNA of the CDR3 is TGCGCCAGCAGTTTTACCGGGACAGGGCTGACTGAAGCTTTCTTT. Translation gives CASSFTGTGLTEAFF.

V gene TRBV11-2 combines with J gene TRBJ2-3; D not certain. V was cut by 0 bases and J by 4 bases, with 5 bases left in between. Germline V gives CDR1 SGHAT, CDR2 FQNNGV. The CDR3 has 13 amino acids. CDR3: CASSLDLPDTQYF. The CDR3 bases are TGTGCCAGCAGCTTAGATCTCCCAGATACGCAGTATTTT.

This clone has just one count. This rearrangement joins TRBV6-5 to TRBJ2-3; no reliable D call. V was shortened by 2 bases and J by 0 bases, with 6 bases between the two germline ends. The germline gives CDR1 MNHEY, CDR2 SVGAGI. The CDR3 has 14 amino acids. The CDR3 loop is CASSYELSTDTQYF. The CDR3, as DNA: TGTGCCAGCAGTTACGAACTAAGCACAGATACGCAGTATTTT.

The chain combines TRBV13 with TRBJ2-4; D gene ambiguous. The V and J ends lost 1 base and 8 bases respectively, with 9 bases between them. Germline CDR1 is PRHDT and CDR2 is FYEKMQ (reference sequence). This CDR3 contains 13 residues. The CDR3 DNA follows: TGTGCCAGCAGCTTAGTGCAGGCTGACATTCAGTACTTC. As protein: CASSLVQADIQYF.

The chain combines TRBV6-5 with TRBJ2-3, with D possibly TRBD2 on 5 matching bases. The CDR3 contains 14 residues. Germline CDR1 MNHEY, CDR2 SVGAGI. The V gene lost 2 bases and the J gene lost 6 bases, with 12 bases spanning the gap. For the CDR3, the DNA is TGTGCCAGCAGTTACGGTCAAGAGGGCGATACGCAGTATTTT. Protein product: CASSYGQEGDTQYF.

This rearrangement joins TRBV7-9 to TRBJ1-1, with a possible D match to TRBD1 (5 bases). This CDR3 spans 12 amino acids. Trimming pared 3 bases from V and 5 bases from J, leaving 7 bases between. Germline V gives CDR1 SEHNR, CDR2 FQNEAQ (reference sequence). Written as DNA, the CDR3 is TGTGCCAGCAGCTTCTCAGGGACTGAAGCTTTCTTT. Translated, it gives CASSFSGTEAFF.

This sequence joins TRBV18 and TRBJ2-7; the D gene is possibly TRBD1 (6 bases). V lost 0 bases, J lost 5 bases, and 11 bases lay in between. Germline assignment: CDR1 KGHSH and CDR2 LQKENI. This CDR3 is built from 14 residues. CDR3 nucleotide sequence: TGTGCCAGCTCACCACCTTCCAGGGGCAACGAGCAGTACTTC. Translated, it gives CASSPPSRGNEQYF.

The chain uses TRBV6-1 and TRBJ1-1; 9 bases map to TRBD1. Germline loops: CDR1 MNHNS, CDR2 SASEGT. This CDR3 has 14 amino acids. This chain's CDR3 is CGGGTGFGRTEAFF. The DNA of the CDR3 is TGTGGGGGAGGGACAGGGTTTGGAAGGACTGAAGCTTTCTTT.

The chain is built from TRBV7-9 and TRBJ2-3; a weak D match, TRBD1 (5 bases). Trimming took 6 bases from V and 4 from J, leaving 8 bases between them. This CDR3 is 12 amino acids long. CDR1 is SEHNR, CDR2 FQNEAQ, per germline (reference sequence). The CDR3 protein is CASSPTADTQYF. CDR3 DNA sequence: TGTGCCAGCAGTCCGACAGCAGATACGCAGTATTTT.

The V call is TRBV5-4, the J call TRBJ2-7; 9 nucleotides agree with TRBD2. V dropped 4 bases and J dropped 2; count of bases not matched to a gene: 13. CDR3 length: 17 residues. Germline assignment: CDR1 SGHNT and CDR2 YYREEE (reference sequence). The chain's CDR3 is CASSPASGVRSTYEQYF. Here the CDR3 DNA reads TGTGCCAGCAGCCCTGCTAGCGGGGTCAGGAGTACCTACGAGCAGTACTTC.

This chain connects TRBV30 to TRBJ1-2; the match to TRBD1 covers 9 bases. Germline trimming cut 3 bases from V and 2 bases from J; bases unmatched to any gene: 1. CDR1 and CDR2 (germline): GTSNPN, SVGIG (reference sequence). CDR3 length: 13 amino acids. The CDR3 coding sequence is TGTGCCTGGAGGACAGGGGGAAACTATGGCTACACCTTC. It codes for CAWRTGGNYGYTF.

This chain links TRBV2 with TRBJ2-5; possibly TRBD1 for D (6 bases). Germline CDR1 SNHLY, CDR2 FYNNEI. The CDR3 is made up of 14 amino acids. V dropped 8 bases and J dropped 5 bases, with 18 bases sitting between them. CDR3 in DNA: TGTGCCAGCGCCGGACAGCTAGTCTTGGAGACCCAGTACTTC. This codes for CASAGQLVLETQYF.

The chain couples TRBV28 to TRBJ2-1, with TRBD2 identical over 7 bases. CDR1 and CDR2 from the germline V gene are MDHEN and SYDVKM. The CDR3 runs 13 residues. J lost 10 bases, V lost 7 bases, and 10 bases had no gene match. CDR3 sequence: CASKVSGSGEQFF. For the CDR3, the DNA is TGTGCCAGCAAGGTTAGCGGGTCGGGAGAGCAGTTCTTC.

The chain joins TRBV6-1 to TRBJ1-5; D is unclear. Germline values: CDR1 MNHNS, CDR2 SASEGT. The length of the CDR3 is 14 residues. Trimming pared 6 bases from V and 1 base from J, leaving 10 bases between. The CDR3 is CASRDPGSNQPQHF. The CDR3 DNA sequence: TGTGCCAGCAGGGACCCGGGGAGCAATCAGCCCCAGCATTTT.

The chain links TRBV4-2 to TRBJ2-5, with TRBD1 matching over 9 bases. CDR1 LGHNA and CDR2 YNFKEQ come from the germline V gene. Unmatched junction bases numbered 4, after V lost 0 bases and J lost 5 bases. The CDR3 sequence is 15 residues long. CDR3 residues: CASSQEGQGTETQYF. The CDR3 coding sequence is TGTGCCAGCAGCCAAGAGGGACAGGGAACGGAGACCCAGTACTTC.

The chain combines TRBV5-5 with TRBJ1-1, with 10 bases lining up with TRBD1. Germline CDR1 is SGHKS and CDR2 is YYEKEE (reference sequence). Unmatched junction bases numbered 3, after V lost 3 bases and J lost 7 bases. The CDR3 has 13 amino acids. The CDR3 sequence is CASSWDRGGEAFF. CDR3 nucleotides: TGTGCCAGCAGCTGGGACAGGGGAGGTGAAGCTTTCTTT.

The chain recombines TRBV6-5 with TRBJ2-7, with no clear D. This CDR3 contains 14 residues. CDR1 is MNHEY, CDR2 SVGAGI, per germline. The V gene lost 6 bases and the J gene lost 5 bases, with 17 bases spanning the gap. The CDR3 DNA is TGTGCCAGCAGCAAAGGATCCTCCCGGGACGAGCAGTACTTC. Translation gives CASSKGSSRDEQYF.

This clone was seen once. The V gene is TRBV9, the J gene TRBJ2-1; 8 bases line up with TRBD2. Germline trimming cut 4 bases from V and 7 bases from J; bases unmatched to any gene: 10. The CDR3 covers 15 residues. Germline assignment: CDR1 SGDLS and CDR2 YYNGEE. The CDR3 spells CASSSLTGGPNEQFF. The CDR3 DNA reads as TGTGCCAGCAGCAGTCTGACGGGGGGGCCGAATGAGCAGTTCTTC.

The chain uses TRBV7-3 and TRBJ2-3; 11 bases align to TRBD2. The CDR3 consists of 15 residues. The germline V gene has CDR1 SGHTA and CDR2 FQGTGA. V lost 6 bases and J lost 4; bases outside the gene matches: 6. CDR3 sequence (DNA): TGTGCCAGCAGTTTTACTAGCGGGGGACCAGATACGCAGTATTTT. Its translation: CASSFTSGGPDTQYF. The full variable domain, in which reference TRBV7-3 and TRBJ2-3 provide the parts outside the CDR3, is GAGVSQTPSNKVTEKGKYVELRCDPISGHTALYWYRQSLGQGPEFLIYFQGTGAADDSGLPNDRFFAVRPEGSVSTLKIQRTERGDSAVYLCASSFTSGGPDTQYFGPGTRLTVL.

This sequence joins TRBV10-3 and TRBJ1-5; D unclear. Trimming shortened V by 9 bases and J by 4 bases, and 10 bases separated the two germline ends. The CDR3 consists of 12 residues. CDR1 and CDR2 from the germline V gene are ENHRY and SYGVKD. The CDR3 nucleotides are TGTGCCATTCGGGGAGTGAATCAGCCCCAGCATTTT. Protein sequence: CAIRGVNQPQHF.

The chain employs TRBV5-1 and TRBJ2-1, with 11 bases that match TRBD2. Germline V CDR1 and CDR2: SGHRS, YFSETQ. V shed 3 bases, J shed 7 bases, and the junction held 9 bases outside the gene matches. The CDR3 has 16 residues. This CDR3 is CASSSTLAGGRNEQFF. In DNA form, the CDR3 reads TGCGCCAGCAGCTCAACGTTAGCGGGGGGGCGTAATGAGCAGTTCTTC.

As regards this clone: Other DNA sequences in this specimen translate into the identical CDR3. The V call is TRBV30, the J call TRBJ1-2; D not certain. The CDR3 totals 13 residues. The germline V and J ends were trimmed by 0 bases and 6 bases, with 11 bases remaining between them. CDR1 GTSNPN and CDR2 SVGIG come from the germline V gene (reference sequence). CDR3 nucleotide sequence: TGTGCCTGGAGTGTACTCGGGAACAATGGCTACACCTTC. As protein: CAWSVLGNNGYTF.

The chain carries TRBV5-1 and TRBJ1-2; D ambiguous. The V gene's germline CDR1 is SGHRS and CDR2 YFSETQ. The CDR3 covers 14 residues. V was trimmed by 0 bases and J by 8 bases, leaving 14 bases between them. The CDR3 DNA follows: TGCGCCAGCAGCTTGGATACGCCGGGCGGGGGCTACACCTTC. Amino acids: CASSLDTPGGGYTF.

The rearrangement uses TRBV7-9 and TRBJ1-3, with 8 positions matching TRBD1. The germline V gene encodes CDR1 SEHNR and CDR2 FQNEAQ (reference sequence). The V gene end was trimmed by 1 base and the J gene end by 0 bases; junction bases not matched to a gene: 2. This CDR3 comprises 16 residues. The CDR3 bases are TGTGCCAGCAGCTTAGGGGACAGGTTCTCTGGAAACACCATATATTTT. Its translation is CASSLGDRFSGNTIYF.